The 24 T cell receptor beta chains presented below share a single source sample, sequenced in a study of metastatic and nonmetastatic thyroid tumors (dated by TCRdb to the early 2020s). Before undergoing thyroid surgery, none of the patients had been given any kind of treatment. Receptor libraries were prepared by PCR. The sequencer was an Illumina HiSeq 4000. TCRdb reworked the public reads: Q25 trimming with fastp, MiXCR clone assembly, productive beta chains retained. The sample yields some 33,000 clones; 20% to 25% were counted once. The top ten clonotypes cover less than 4% of the sample. Source material: tumor tissue. These receptor sequences come from a male donor with papillary thyroid cancer or a benign thyroid nodule (not recorded which). Some clones in this sample may be carry-over from other donors' samples.

This clone was observed many times. The CDR3 DNA follows: TGTGCCAGTAGTCGTCAGGGGAACCAAGAGACCCAGTACTTC. Protein sequence: CASSRQGNQETQYF. The chain combines TRBV19 with TRBJ2-5; weak D call: TRBD1 (6 bases). The V gene lost 5 bases and the J gene lost 0 bases, with 10 bases spanning the gap. The CDR3 spans 14 residues. Germline V lookup: CDR1 LNHDA, CDR2 SQIVND (reference sequence).

This clone was seen ten or more times. V gene TRBV6-1 combines with J gene TRBJ1-4, with D unclear. The germline gives CDR1 MNHNS, CDR2 SASEGT. CDR3 length: 11 amino acids. V shed 8 bases and J shed 8 bases, with 9 bases lying between them. The CDR3 here is CASGRPEKLFF. The CDR3 DNA follows: TGTGCCAGCGGCCGGCCCGAAAAACTGTTTTTT.

The chain joins TRBV7-2 to TRBJ2-5; TRBD1 matches 7 bases. The CDR3 has 17 residues. Germline assignment: CDR1 SGHTA and CDR2 FQGNSA. Trimming removed 5 bases from V and 0 bases from J; junction bases left unmatched: 12. The CDR3 protein is CASSTTLGTVDQETQYF. CDR3 coding DNA: TGTGCCAGCAGCACTACCCTGGGGACAGTCGACCAAGAGACCCAGTACTTC.

In this sample, this clone turned up a few times. V gene TRBV6-2 or TRBV6-3 combines with J gene TRBJ2-7; D is perhaps TRBD1 (6 bases). V lost 6 bases and J lost 4, with 13 bases in between. Germline lookup yields CDR1 MNHEY and CDR2 SVGEGT. The CDR3 length is 13 residues. CDR3 protein: CASRQQGIYEQYF. In DNA form, the CDR3 reads TGTGCCAGCAGACAACAGGGTATATACGAGCAGTACTTC.

V is TRBV2 and J is TRBJ1-6; 10 positions agree with TRBD1. The CDR3 sequence is 17 residues long. V lost 6 bases, J lost 6 bases, and 11 bases stayed unmatched. Germline lookup yields CDR1 SNHLY and CDR2 FYNNEI. In DNA, the CDR3 is TGTGCCAGCAGGAATTTCGGGACAGGGGTCCTTAATTCACCCCTCCACTTT. Translated: CASRNFGTGVLNSPLHF.

The chain combines TRBV7-3 with TRBJ2-2; no definite D call. Germline CDR1 and CDR2: SGHTA and FQGTGA. The CDR3 sequence is 16 residues long. Deletions cut 0 bases from V and 0 bases from J, with 8 bases between. As DNA, the CDR3 is TGTGCCAGCAGCTTAACGGCCTCTGCGAACACCGGGGAGCTGTTTTTT. This sequence encodes CASSLTASANTGELFF. The full variable domain, with the rest looked up from reference TRBV7-3 and TRBJ2-2, is GAGVSQTPSNKVTEKGKYVELRCDPISGHTALYWYRQSLGQGPEFLIYFQGTGAADDSGLPNDRFFAVRPEGSVSTLKIQRTERGDSAVYLCASSLTASANTGELFFGEGSRLTVL.

In this sample, this clone turned up many times. This chain joins TRBV20-1 and TRBJ1-5; possible D gene TRBD1, 6 bases. Trimming took 0 bases from V and 5 from J, leaving 14 bases between them. The V gene's germline CDR1 is DFQATT and CDR2 SNEGSKA (reference sequence). The CDR3 sequence is 15 residues long. CDR3 protein: CSAREAGEMYQPQHF. CDR3 in DNA: TGCAGTGCTAGAGAAGCAGGGGAAATGTATCAGCCCCAGCATTTT.

The chain uses TRBV11-1 and TRBJ2-1; a weak D match, TRBD1 (6 bases). Germline loops: CDR1 SGHAT, CDR2 FQDESV (reference sequence). V dropped 6 bases and J dropped 10 bases, with 25 bases sitting between them. The CDR3 has 16 amino acids. The CDR3 protein is CASSYFLVQGEGEQFF. The CDR3 bases are TGTGCCAGCAGTTACTTCCTGGTACAGGGAGAAGGCGAGCAGTTCTTC.

This clone is medium-sized by share. Here the CDR3 DNA reads TGCAGTGCTAGCTCCCGGGAGGGAACAGATACGCAGTATTTT. Translating it yields CSASSREGTDTQYF. The chain links TRBV20-1 to TRBJ2-3; 8 bases are shared with TRBD2. Germline V gene lookup returns CDR1 DFQATT and CDR2 SNEGSKA (reference sequence). V was clipped by 3 bases and J by 3 bases; unmatched bases: 5. CDR3 size: 14 residues.

There are a few counts of this clone. The chain combines TRBV6-1 with TRBJ2-3; D call uncertain. The CDR3 length is 13 residues. Germline V gene lookup returns CDR1 MNHNS and CDR2 SASEGT. The V end was cut by 7 bases, the J end by 1 base, with 9 bases between. CDR3 amino acids: CASTWSGTDTQYF. DNA for the CDR3: TGTGCCAGCACCTGGAGTGGCACAGATACGCAGTATTTT.

This clone has ten or more counts. This chain connects TRBV20-1 to TRBJ2-7; TRBD2 aligns across 7 bases. Germline-derived CDR1 and CDR2 are DFQATT and SNEGSKA (reference sequence). Trimming cost V 0 bases and J 3 bases; bases outside gene matches: 8. The CDR3 is 15 amino acids. The CDR3 nucleotides read TGCAGTGCTAGAGATCCGACTAGCCTACTCTACGAGCAGTACTTC. Amino acid sequence: CSARDPTSLLYEQYF.

There are many counts of this clone. This chain links TRBV19 with TRBJ2-1, with D perhaps matching TRBD2 (6 bases). The germline V gene encodes CDR1 LNHDA and CDR2 SQIVND (reference sequence). The length of the CDR3 is 14 residues. Between the trimmed V and J ends, which lost 6 bases and 2 bases, there was a span of 11 bases. Here the CDR3 DNA reads TGTGCCAGTAGCTTAGCGGAAACCTACAATGAGCAGTTCTTC. This encodes CASSLAETYNEQFF.

This clone was detected many times. The J gene is TRBJ1-2, the V gene TRBV6-2 or TRBV6-3, with D possibly TRBD1 on 5 matching bases. The CDR3 is made up of 15 amino acids. V dropped 0 bases and J dropped 3 bases, with 11 bases sitting between them. Germline loops: CDR1 MNHEY, CDR2 SVGEGT. The CDR3 protein is CASSYSIQAYYGYTF. In DNA form, the CDR3 reads TGTGCCAGCAGTTACTCAATACAGGCCTACTATGGCTACACCTTC.

This clone was seen many times. This chain connects TRBV6-2 or TRBV6-3 to TRBJ1-5, with D perhaps TRBD1 (6 bases). V lost 3 bases and J 6 bases, leaving 12 bases between the germline ends. Germline CDR1 is MNHEY and CDR2 is SVGEGT. There are 14 residues in the CDR3. CDR3 amino acids: CASSYTGYRQPQHF. The CDR3 DNA reads as TGTGCCAGCAGTTATACAGGGTATCGTCAGCCCCAGCATTTT.

This clone appeared many times. This chain uses TRBV7-6 with TRBJ2-1; D not certain. CDR1 SGHVS and CDR2 FNYEAQ come from the germline V gene. This CDR3 is built from 14 residues. V was shortened by 3 bases and J by 2 bases, with 8 bases between the two germline ends. The chain's CDR3 is CASSFGGAYNEQFF. The CDR3 DNA is TGTGCCAGCAGCTTCGGCGGAGCCTACAATGAGCAGTTCTTC.

In this sample, this clone turned up a few times. The chain employs TRBV7-9 and TRBJ1-2; D is possibly TRBD1 (5 bases). The V and J ends lost 5 bases and 9 bases respectively, with 13 bases between them. This CDR3 region has 12 residues. The germline V gene encodes CDR1 SEHNR and CDR2 FQNEAQ (reference sequence). This CDR3 reads CASSEGTGSYTF. The DNA for the CDR3 is TGTGCCAGCAGCGAGGGGACGGGGAGCTACACCTTC.

This clone was seen at least ten times. The chain is built from TRBV19 and TRBJ1-5; D is ambiguous. The CDR3 length is 12 residues. The ends were cut back, 1 base at V and 7 bases at J, with 5 bases in the middle. Germline loops: CDR1 LNHDA, CDR2 SQIVND (reference sequence). The DNA of the CDR3 is TGTGCCAGTAGTATAGGGGGACAGCCCCAGCATTTT. Translating it yields CASSIGGQPQHF.

By share, this clone ranks as medium-sized. The CDR3 DNA reads as TGTGCCAGCAGCTTAGCAGGGAGCAATCAGCCCCAGCATTTT. Residues: CASSLAGSNQPQHF. V usage is TRBV7-2 and J usage is TRBJ1-5, with D hard to call. Germline V gives CDR1 SGHTA, CDR2 FQGNSA. The germline V and J ends were trimmed by 0 bases and 1 base, with 4 bases remaining between them. The CDR3 is made up of 14 amino acids. The variable domain in full, completed from reference TRBV7-2 and TRBJ1-5, reads GAGVSQSPSNKVTEKGKDVELRCDPISGHTALYWYRQSLGQGLEFLIYFQGNSAPDKSGLPSDRFSAERTGGSVSTLTIQRTQQEDSAVYLCASSLAGSNQPQHFGDGTRLSIL.

Concerning this clone: A read error is possible here, since a much larger clone lies one base away. The J gene is TRBJ2-7, the V gene TRBV28; D is undetermined. The germline V gene encodes CDR1 MDHEN and CDR2 SYDVKM. V was clipped by 5 bases and J by 6 bases, with 14 bases between them. The CDR3 sequence is 13 residues long. This CDR3 is CASSPWVFGEQYF. The CDR3 bases are TGTGCCAGCAGTCCCTGGGTCTTTGGCGAGCAGTACTTC.

The chain links TRBV20-1 to TRBJ2-7, with a tentative D call TRBD2 (5 bases). Trimming removed 3 bases from V and 6 bases from J, with 18 bases in between. CDR3 size: 14 residues. The germline CDR1 and CDR2 sequences are DFQATT and SNEGSKA (reference sequence). The CDR3 loop reads CSARKSGVGVEQYF. The CDR3 bases are TGCAGTGCTAGGAAGTCTGGGGTGGGAGTCGAGCAGTACTTC.

This clone came up many times. This sequence joins TRBV3-1 and TRBJ2-1; 9 nucleotides match TRBD1. Germline V gives CDR1 LGHDT, CDR2 YNNKEL (reference sequence). The CDR3 runs 18 residues. The J segment lost 3 bases and the V segment lost 3 bases, leaving 12 bases of the junction unmatched. Written as DNA, the CDR3 is TGTGCCAGCAGCCAGGGACAGGGTATGGGTACTGGCTACAATGAGCAGTTCTTC. This sequence encodes CASSQGQGMGTGYNEQFF.

This clone was counted at least ten times. The genes are TRBV2 and TRBJ2-3, with a tentative D call TRBD2 (5 bases). Trimming removed 5 bases at V and 7 bases at J, with 13 bases between. Germline V gene sequence: CDR1 SNHLY, CDR2 FYNNEI. This CDR3 spans 13 amino acids. The CDR3 bases are TGTGCCAGCAGTCCGGGTGGACTGAATACGCAGTATTTT. The encoded protein is CASSPGGLNTQYF.

This clone occurred many times. This chain uses TRBV30 with TRBJ2-6; no reliable D call. The CDR3 totals 15 residues. Between the trimmed V and J ends, which lost 0 bases and 3 bases, there was a span of 9 bases. CDR1 GTSNPN and CDR2 SVGIG come from the germline V gene (reference sequence). In nucleotides, the CDR3 is TGTGCCTGGAGTGTATTCGGTGTTGGGGCCAACGTCCTGACTTTC. Encoded protein: CAWSVFGVGANVLTF.

This rearrangement joins TRBV6-1 to TRBJ2-7; tentative D call: TRBD2 (7 bases). The V gene lost 4 bases and the J gene lost 4 bases, with 17 bases spanning the gap. Germline-derived CDR1 and CDR2 are MNHNS and SASEGT. The CDR3 is made up of 15 amino acids. CDR3 residues: CASSGGGPLNYEQYF. CDR3 in DNA: TGTGCCAGCAGTGGGGGGGGCCCCCTAAATTACGAGCAGTACTTC.